This TCR beta chain was profiled in a study of graft-versus-host responses after intestinal transplantation. About the study: All recipients were transplanted with multivisceral, liver-intestinal, or isolated intestinal grafts.

General observations from the study: The authors found GvH clones in recipient marrow, some appearing first in ileum or blood. High graft-versus-host to host-versus-graft clonal ratios were seen in allografts of patients with graft-donor T cell macrochimerism.

As to this clone: What it binds is not known. Relative to the germline gene, one junction end is altered; a read error may explain this.

The method was immunoSEQ multiplex PCR; TCRdb's version includes in-frame clones alone and lacks a portion of them. The profile shows about 92,000 clones, 83% of them singletons. The source was unstimulated CD8+ T cells sorted from spleen or lymph node cells, collected before intestinal transplant. The receptor was isolated from a human donor who received an intestinal transplant.

CDR3 in amino acids: CASSLAGEEYEQYF. In DNA, the CDR3 is TGTGCCAGCAGCCTAGCCGGGGAAGAGTACGAGCAGTACTTC. The chain recombines TRBV7-9 with TRBJ2-7; perhaps TRBD2 as D (5 bases). Germline V CDR1 and CDR2: SEHNR, FQNEAQ (reference sequence). The CDR3 length is 14 residues.